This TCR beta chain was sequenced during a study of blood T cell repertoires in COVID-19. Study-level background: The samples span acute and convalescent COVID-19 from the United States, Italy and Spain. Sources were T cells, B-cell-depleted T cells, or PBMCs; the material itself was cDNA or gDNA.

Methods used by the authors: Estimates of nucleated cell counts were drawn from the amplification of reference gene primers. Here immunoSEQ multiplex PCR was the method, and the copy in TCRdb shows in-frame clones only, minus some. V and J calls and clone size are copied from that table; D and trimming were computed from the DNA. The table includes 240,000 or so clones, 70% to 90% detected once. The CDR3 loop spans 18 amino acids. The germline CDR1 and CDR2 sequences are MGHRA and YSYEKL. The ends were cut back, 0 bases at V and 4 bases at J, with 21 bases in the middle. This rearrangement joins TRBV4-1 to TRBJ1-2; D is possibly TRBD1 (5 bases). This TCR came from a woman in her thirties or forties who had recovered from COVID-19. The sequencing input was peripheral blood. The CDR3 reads CASSQDWAVGGEGYGYTF. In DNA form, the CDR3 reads TGCGCCAGCAGCCAAGATTGGGCTGTTGGGGGGGAGGGCTATGGCTACACCTTC.